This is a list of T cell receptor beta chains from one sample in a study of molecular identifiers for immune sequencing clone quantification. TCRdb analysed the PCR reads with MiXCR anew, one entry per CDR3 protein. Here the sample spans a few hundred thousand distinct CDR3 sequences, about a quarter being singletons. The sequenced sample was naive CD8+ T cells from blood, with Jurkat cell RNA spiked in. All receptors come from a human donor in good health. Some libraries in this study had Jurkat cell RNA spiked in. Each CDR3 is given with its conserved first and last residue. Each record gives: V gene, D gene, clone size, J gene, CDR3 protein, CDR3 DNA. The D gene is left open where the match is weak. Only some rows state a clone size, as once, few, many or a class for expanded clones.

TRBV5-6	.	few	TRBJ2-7	CASSMGIVEQYF	TGTGCCAGCAGTATGGGTATTGTCGAGCAGTACTTC
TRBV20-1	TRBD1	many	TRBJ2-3	CSARDRDRATDTQYF	TGCAGTGCTAGAGATCGGGACAGGGCCACAGATACGCAGTATTTT
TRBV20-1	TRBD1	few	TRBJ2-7	CSARDLPGRGPSAVSYEQYF	TGCAGTGCTAGAGATCTCCCAGGCAGGGGGCCGAGTGCAGTCTCCTACGAGCAGTACTTC
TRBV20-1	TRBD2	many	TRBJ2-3	CSAGNSGGSPDTQYF	TGCAGTGCTGGAAATAGCGGGGGTTCCCCAGATACGCAGTATTTT
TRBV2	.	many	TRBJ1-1	CASITSAGPTEAFF	TGTGCCAGCATCACCTCGGCTGGGCCCACTGAAGCTTTCTTT
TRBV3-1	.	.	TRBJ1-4	CASSQEWDVVGEKLFF	TGTGCCAGCAGCCAAGAATGGGACGTAGTAGGGGAAAAACTGTTTTTT
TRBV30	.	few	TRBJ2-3	CAWSVLGPSTDTQYF	TGTGCCTGGAGTGTGCTCGGGCCCAGCACAGATACGCAGTATTTT
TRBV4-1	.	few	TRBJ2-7	CASSQVRLSSEQYF	TGCGCCAGCAGCCAAGTTCGCCTGTCTTCCGAGCAGTACTTC
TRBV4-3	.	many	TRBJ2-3	CASRGVGTDTQYF	TGCGCCAGCCGAGGGGTTGGGACAGATACGCAGTATTTT
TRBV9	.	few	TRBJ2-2	CASSVVGGDTGELFF	TGTGCCAGCAGCGTAGTGGGAGGTGACACCGGGGAGCTGTTTTTT
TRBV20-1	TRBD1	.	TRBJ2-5	CSARDRGDRGWQETQYF	TGCAGTGCTAGAGATCGAGGAGACAGGGGGTGGCAAGAGACCCAGTACTTC
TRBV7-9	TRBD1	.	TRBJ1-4	CASSSGTGASPESLFF	TGTGCCAGCAGCTCCGGGACAGGAGCATCTCCTGAATCCCTGTTTTTT
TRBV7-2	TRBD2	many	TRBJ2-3	CASSPYSGSSTDTQYF	TGTGCCAGCAGCCCTTATAGCGGGTCAAGCACAGATACGCAGTATTTT
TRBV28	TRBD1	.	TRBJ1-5	CASSPGQGGNLPQHF	TGTGCCAGCAGTCCTGGCCAAGGGGGCAATCTGCCTCAGCATTTT
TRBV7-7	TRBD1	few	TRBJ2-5	CASSLGTGAGAAQYF	TGTGCCAGCAGCTTAGGGACAGGGGCTGGAGCGGCCCAGTACTTC
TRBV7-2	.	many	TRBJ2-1	CASSLGWHEQFF	TGTGCCAGCAGCTTAGGCTGGCATGAGCAGTTCTTC
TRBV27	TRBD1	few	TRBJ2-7	CASTVGTGRTYEQYF	TGTGCCAGCACCGTGGGGACAGGGAGAACCTACGAGCAGTACTTC
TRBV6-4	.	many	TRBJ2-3	CASSDGFTDTQYF	TGTGCCAGCAGTGACGGTTTCACAGATACGCAGTATTTT
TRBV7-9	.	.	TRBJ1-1	CASSLPGLLTEAFF	TGTGCCAGCAGCCTACCGGGACTGCTGACTGAAGCTTTCTTT
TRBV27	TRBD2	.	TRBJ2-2	CASSLFGTSGTAYTGELFF	TGTGCCAGCAGTTTATTCGGGACTAGCGGGACGGCCTACACCGGGGAGCTGTTTTTT
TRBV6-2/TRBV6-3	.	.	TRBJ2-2	CASSYSKPYPASLAGELFF	TGTGCCAGCAGTTACTCGAAGCCTTATCCGGCTAGCTTAGCCGGGGAGCTGTTTTTT
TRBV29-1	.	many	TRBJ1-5	CSVLDSNQPQHF	TGCAGCGTCCTGGACAGCAATCAGCCCCAGCATTTT
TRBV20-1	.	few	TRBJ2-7	CSARDQPEQYF	TGCAGTGCTAGAGATCAACCGGAGCAGTACTTC
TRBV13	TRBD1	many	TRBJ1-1	CASSSRDRGVEAFF	TGTGCCAGCAGCTCCCGGGACAGGGGGGTCGAAGCTTTCTTT
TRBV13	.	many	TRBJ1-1	CASSSIGTKNTEAFF	TGTGCCAGCAGCTCCATCGGGACAAAGAACACTGAAGCTTTCTTT
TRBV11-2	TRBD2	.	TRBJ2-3	CASSLGASGAATQYF	TGTGCCAGCAGCTTAGGGGCTAGCGGGGCAGCTACGCAGTATTTT
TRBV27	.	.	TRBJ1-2	CASSLMGQTYGYTF	TGTGCCAGCAGTTTAATGGGGCAGACCTATGGCTACACCTTC
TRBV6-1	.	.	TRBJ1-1	CASSPTNSMNTEAFF	TGTGCCAGCAGCCCGACGAACAGCATGAACACTGAAGCTTTCTTT
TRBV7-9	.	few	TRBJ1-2	CASTPGEISLFYGYTF	TGTGCCAGCACCCCAGGGGAAATATCCCTTTTCTATGGCTACACCTTC
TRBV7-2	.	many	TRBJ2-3	CASSLVVPDTQYF	TGTGCCAGCAGCTTAGTTGTTCCAGATACGCAGTATTTT
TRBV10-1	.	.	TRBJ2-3	CASSEWASTDTQYF	TGCGCCAGCAGTGAGTGGGCTAGCACAGATACGCAGTATTTT
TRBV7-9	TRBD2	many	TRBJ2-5	CASSRSGGWFEETQYF	TGTGCCAGCAGCCGAAGCGGGGGTTGGTTCGAAGAGACCCAGTACTTC
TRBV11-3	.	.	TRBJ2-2	CATQDGNTGELFF	TGTGCCACCCAGGACGGTAACACCGGGGAGCTGTTTTTT
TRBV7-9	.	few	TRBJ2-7	CASSLAVGEESGEQYF	TGTGCCAGCAGCTTAGCTGTCGGGGAGGAGAGCGGCGAGCAGTACTTC
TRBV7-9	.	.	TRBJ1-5	CASSLVDRPQHF	TGTGCCAGCAGCTTAGTGGACCGGCCCCAGCATTTT
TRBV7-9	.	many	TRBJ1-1	CASSSGHTEAFF	TGTGCCAGCAGCTCGGGACACACTGAAGCTTTCTTT